This T cell receptor beta chain comes out of a study of blood T cell repertoires in COVID-19. Study in general: COVID-19 samples collected from the United States, Italy and Spain covered acute and convalescent phases. PBMCs, B-cell-depleted T cells, or T cells provided the cDNA or gDNA that made up the material.

In the original analysis: Nucleated cell number was recorded as an estimate derived from reference gene primer amplification. Profiled with immunoSEQ multiplex PCR; TCRdb holds only in-frame clones, not every one. Clone size and the V and J calls come from that table; the DNA yielded D and trimming. The sample lists a few hundred thousand clones, almost 85% occurring once. This clone has a single count. Trimming took off 1 base at V and 10 bases at J, with 13 bases between the two ends. This CDR3 contains 13 residues. CDR1 is LGHNA, CDR2 YNFKEQ, per germline. The specimen sequenced was peripheral blood. This receptor was obtained from a human donor in a cohort sampled during active COVID-19. The J gene is TRBJ1-1, the V gene TRBV4-2; D is undetermined. CDR3 nucleotide sequence: TGTGCCAGCAGCCAAGTGGAAGTTGGGCCAGCTTTCTTT. Residues: CASSQVEVGPAFF.